The subject of this entry is one TCR beta chain. The data were obtained in a study of blood T cell repertoires in COVID-19. Turning to the study itself: T cells, B-cell-depleted T cells, or PBMCs supplied cDNA or gDNA.

Clones were read by immunoSEQ multiplex PCR, and TCRdb kept only the in-frame ones, dropping some. Of 30,000 to 45,000 clones listed, about nine tenths are singletons. This CDR3 has 15 residues. Germline CDR1 is LNHDA and CDR2 is SQIVND (reference sequence). V lost 2 bases and J lost 0, with 10 bases in between. This sequence originates from a human donor in a cohort sampled during active COVID-19. J is TRBJ1-1 and V is TRBV19, with unresolved D. Sequenced sample: peripheral blood. CDR3 in DNA: TGTGCCAGTAGTATATATGGCAGAATGAACACTGAAGCTTTCTTT. Translation gives CASSIYGRMNTEAFF.